This T cell receptor (beta chain) emerged from a study of OX40 agonist ivuxolimab in advanced cancers. Study as a whole: Dose-escalation subjects each had hepatocellular carcinoma, melanoma, renal cell or head and neck cancer. The mean age was approximately 60 years, ranging from 23 to 79, with over 70% of participants male. Whole-study results and caveats: Compared with CD4+, CD8+ T cells on average had more expanded clones.

Per the germline V gene, CDR1 is MDHEN and CDR2 is SYDVKM. Trimming took 5 bases from V and 2 from J, leaving 15 bases between them. CDR3 size: 15 residues. As for this clone: Its antigen remains unidentified.

Libraries were prepared by immunoSEQ multiplex PCR; TCRdb keeps only in-frame clonotypes and omits some of them. The sample yields tens of thousands of clones, more than 70% seen once. Sample: CD4+ or CD8+ T cells sorted from blood, taken in a trial of the OX40 agonist ivuxolimab. The TCR originated in an adult with an advanced solid tumor such as melanoma, head and neck, liver or kidney cancer. The V call is TRBV28, the J call TRBJ1-1; D not certain. CDR3 sequence: CASSPGVGFNTEAFF. The CDR3 DNA reads TGTGCCAGCAGTCCCGGCGTCGGTTTTAACACTGAAGCTTTCTTT.